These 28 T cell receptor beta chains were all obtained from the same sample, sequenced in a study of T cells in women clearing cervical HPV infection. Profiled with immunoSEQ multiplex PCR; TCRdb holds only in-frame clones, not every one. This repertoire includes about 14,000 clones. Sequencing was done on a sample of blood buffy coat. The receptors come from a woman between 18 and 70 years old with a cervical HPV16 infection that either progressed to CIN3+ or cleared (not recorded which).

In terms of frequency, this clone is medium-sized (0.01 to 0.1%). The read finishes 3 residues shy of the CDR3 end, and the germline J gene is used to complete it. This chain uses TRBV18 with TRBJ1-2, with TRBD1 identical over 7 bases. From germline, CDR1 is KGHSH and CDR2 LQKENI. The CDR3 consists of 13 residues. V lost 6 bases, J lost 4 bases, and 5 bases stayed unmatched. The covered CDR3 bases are TGTGCCAGCTCGTCTAGGGACAGCTATGGC. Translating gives CASSSRDSYG. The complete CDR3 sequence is CASSSRDSYGYTF.

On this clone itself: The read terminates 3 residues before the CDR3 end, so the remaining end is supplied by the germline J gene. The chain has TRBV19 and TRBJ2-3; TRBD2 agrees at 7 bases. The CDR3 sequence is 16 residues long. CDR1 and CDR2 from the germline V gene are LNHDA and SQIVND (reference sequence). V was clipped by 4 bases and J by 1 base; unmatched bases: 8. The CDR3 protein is CASSTRHSGGTDTQYF. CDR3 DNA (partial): TGTGCCAGTAGTACCCGCCACAGCGGGGGCACAGATACG.

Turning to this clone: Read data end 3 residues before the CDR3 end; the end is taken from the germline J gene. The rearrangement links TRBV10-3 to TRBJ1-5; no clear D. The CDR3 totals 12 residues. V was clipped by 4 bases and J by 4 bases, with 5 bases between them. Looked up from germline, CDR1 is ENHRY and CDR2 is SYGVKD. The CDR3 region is CAISVNNQPQHF. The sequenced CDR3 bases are TGTGCCATCAGTGTTAATAATCAGCCC.

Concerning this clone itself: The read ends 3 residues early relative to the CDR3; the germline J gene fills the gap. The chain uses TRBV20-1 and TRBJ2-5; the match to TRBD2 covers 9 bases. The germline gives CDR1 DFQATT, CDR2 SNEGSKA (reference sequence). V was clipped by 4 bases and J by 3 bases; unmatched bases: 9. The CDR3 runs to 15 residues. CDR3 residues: CSAIPRGRAEETQYF. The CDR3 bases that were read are TGCAGTGCTATCCCTCGCGGGAGGGCAGAAGAGACC.

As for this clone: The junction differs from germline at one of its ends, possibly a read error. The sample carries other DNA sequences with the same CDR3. The CDR3 spells CASSLGRPGNTIYF. Partial CDR3 DNA: TGTGCCAGCAGCCTAGGTAGGCCTGGAAACACA. J is TRBJ1-3 and V is TRBV5-6; D not certain. The read ends 3 residues before the CDR3 terminus; that terminus is restored from the germline J gene. CDR1 is SGHDT, CDR2 YYEEEE, per germline. This CDR3 has 14 amino acids.

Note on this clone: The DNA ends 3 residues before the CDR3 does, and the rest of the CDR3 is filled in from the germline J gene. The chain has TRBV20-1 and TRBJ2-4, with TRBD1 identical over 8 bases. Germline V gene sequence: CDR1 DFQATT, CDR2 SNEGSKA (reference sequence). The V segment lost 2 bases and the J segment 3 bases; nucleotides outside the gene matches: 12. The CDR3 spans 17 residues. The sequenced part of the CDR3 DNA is TGCAGTGCTAGACCCCCCTCAGGGACAGGCGTCAAAAACATT. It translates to CSARPPSGTGVKNI. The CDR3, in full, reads CSARPPSGTGVKNIQYF.

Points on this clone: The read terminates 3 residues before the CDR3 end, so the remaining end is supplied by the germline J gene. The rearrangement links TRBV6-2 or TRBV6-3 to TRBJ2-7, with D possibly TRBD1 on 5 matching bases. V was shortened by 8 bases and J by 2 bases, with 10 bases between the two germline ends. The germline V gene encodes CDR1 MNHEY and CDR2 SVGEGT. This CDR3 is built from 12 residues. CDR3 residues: CASRPDTYEQYF. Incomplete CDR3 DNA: TGTGCCAGCCGACCGGACACCTACGAG.

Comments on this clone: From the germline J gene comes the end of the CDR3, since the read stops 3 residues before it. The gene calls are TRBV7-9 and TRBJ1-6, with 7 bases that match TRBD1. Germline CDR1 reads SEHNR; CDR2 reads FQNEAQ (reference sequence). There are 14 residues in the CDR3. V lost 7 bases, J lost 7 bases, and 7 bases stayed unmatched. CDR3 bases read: TGTGCCAGCAATCCGGGACAGACAAATTCACCC. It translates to CASNPGQTNSP. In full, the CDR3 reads CASNPGQTNSPLHF.

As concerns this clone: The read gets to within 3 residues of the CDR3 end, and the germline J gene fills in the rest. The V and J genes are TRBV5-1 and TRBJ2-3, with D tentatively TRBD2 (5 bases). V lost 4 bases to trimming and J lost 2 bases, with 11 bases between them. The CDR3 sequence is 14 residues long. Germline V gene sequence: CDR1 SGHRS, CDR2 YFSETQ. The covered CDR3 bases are TGCGCCAGCAGCCACGAGCGGTTCACAGATACG. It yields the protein CASSHERFTDT. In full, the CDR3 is CASSHERFTDTQYF.

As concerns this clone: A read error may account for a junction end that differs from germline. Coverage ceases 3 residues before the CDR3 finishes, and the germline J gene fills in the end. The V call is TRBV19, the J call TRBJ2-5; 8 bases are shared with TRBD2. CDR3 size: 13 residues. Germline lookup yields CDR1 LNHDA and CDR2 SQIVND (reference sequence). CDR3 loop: CAGSRTSRETQYF. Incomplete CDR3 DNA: TGTGCCGGTAGTAGGACTAGCAGGGAGACC.

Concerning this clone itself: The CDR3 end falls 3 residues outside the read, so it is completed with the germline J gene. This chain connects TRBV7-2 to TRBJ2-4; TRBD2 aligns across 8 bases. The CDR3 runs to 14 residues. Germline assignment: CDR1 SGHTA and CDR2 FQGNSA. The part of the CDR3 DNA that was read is TGTGCCAGCAGCCAACAGCGGGGGAGAGATGGT. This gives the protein CASSQQRGRDG. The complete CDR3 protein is CASSQQRGRDGQYF.

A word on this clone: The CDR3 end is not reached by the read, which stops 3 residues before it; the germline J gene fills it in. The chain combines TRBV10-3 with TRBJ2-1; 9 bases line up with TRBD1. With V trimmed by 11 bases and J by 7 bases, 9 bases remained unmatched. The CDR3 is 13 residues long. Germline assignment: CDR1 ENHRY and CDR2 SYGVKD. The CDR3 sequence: CASAQGAENEQFF. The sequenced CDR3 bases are TGTGCCTCCGCACAGGGGGCGGAGAATGAG.

The CDR3 protein is CASSFELTRLSYEQYF. Incomplete CDR3 DNA: TGTGCCAGCAGTTTCGAGTTGACACGTTTATCCTACGAG. The chain couples TRBV28 to TRBJ2-7; no reliable D call. The CDR3 end is not reached by the read, which stops 3 residues before it; the germline J gene fills it in. The length of the CDR3 is 16 residues. Trimming took 3 bases from V and 1 from J, leaving 16 bases between them. Looked up from germline, CDR1 is MDHEN and CDR2 is SYDVKM. Variable domain in full (rest from reference TRBV28 and TRBJ2-7): DVKVTQSSRYLVKRTGEKVFLECVQDMDHENMFWYRQDPGLGLRLIYFSYDVKMKEKGDIPEGYSVSREKKERFSLILESASTNQTSMYLCASSFELTRLSYEQYFGPGTRLTVT.

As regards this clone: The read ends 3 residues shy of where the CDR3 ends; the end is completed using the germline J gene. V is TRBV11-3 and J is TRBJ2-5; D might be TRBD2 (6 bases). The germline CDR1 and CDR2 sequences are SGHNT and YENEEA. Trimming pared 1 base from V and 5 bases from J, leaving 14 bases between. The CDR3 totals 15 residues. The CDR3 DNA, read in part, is TGTGCCAGCAGCTTAGTAAGTCTAGCGTTGGAGACC. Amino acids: CASSLVSLALET. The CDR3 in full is CASSLVSLALETQYF. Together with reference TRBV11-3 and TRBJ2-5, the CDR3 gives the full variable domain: EAGVVQSPRYKIIEKKQPVAFWCNPISGHNTLYWYLQNLGQGPELLIRYENEEAVDDSQLPKDRFSAERLKGVDSTLKIQPAELGDSAVYLCASSLVSLALETQYFGPGTRLLVL.

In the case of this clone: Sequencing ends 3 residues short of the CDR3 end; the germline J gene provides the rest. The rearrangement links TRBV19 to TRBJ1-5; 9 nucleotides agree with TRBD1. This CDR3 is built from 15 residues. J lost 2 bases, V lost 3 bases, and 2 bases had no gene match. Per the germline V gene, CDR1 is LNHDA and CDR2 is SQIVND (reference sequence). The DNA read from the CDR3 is TGTGCCAGTAGTATGGGACAGGGTGGCAATCAGCCC. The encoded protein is CASSMGQGGNQP. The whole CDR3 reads CASSMGQGGNQPQHF.

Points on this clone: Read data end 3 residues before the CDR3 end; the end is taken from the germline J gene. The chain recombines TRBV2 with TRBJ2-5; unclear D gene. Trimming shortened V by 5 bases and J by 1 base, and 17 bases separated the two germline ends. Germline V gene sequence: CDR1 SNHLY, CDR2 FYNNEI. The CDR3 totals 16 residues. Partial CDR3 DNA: TGTGCCAGCAGTACCCCCCGCAGATACCTCCAAGAGACC. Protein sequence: CASSTPRRYLQET. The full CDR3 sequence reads CASSTPRRYLQETQYF.

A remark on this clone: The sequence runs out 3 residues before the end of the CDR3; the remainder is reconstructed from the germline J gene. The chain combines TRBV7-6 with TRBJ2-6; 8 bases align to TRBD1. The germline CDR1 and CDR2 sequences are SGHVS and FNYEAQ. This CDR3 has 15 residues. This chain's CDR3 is CASSPRGRQGNLLTF. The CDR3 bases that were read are TGTGCCAGCAGCCCCCGGGGCAGACAGGGGAACCTC.

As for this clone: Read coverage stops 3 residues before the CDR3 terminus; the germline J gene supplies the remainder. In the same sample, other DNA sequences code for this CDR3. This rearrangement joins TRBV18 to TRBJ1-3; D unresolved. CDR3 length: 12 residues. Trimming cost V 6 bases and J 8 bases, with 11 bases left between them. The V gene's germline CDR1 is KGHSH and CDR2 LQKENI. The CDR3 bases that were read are TGTGCCAGCTCTCCCGATTCGGACACC. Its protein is CASSPDSDT. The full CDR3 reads CASSPDSDTIYF.

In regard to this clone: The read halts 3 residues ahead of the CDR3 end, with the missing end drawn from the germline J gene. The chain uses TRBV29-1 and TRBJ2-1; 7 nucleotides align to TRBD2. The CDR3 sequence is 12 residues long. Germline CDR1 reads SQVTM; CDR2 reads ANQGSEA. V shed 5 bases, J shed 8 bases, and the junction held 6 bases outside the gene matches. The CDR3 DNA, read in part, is TGCAGCGTTCGGGGGAGGGCGGATGAG. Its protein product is CSVRGRADE. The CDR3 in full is CSVRGRADEQFF.

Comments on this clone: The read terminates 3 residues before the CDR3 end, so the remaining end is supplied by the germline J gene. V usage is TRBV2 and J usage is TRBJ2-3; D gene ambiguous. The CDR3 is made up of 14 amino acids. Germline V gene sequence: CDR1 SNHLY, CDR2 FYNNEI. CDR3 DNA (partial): TGTGCCAGCAGTGAGGCGGCTTTCATAAAGACG. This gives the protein CASSEAAFIKT. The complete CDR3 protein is CASSEAAFIKTQYF. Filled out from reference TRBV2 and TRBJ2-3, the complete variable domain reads EPEVTQTPSHQVTQMGQEVILRCVPISNHLYFYWYRQILGQKVEFLVSFYNNEISEKSEIFDDQFSVERPDGSNFTLKIRSTKLEDSAMYFCASSEAAFIKTQYFGPGTRLTVL.

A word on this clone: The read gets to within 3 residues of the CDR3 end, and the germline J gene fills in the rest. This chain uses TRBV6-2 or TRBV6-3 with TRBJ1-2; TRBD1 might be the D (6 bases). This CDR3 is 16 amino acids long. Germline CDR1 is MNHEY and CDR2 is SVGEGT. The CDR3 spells CASRSHRGGSYNDYTF. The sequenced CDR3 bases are TGTGCCAGCAGGTCCCATCGGGGGGGCTCCTACAATGAC.

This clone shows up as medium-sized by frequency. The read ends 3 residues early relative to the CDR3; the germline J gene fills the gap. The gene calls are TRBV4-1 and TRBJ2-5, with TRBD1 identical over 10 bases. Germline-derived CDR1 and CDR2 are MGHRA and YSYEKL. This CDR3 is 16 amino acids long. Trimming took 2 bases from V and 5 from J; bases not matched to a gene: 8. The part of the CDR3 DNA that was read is TGCGCCAGCAGCCAACCCCGGGGGACAGGGGAGGAGACC. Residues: CASSQPRGTGEET. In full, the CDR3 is CASSQPRGTGEETQYF.

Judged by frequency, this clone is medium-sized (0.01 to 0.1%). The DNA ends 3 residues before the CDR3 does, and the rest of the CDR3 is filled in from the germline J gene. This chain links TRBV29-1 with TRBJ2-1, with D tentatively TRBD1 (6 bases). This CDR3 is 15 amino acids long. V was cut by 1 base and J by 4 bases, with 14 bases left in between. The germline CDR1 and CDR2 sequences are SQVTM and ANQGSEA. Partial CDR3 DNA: TGCAGCGTTGAAGGTGCACAGGGTGTATACAATGAG. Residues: CSVEGAQGVYNE. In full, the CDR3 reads CSVEGAQGVYNEQFF.

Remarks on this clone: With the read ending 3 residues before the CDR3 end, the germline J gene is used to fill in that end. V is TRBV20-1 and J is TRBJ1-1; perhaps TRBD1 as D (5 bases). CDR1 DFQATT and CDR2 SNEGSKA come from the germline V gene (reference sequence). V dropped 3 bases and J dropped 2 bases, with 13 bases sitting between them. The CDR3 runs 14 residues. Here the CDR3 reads CSAREGHSNTEAFF. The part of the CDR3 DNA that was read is TGCAGTGCTAGGGAGGGGCACAGCAACACTGAA.

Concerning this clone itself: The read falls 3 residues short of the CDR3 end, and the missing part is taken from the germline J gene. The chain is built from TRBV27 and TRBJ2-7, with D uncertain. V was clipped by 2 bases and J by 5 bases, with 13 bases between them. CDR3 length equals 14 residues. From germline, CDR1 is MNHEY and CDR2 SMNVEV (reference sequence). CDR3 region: CASSLAGTGNEQYF. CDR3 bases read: TGTGCCAGCAGTTTAGCAGGTACTGGCAACGAG.

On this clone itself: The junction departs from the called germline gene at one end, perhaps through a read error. CDR3 bases read: TGTTCCAGCAGCTCGACAGTATACGAG. It translates to CSSSSTVYE. The full CDR3 protein reads CSSSSTVYEQYF. The chain joins TRBV7-9 to TRBJ2-7, with D perhaps TRBD1 (5 bases). The sequence runs out 3 residues before the end of the CDR3; the remainder is reconstructed from the germline J gene. Germline values: CDR1 SEHNR, CDR2 FQNEAQ (reference sequence). This CDR3 is 12 amino acids long.

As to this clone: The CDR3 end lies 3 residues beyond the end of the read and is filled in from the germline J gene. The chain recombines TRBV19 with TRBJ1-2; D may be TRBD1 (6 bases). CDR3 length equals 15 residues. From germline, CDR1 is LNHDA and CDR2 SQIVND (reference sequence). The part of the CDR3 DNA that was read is TGTGCCAGTAGTAACTCTTTCGGGACAAACTACGAC. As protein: CASSNSFGTNYD. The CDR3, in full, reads CASSNSFGTNYDYTF.

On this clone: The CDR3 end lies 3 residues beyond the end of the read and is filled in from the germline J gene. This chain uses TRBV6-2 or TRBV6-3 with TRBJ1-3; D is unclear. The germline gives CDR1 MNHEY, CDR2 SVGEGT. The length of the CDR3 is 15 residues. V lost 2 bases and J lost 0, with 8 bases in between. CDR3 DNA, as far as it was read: TGTGCCAGCAGTTACGGCGGGGACTCTGGAAACACC. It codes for CASSYGGDSGNT. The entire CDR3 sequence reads CASSYGGDSGNTIYF.